This entry is about one T cell receptor (beta chain). These data are taken from a study of blood T cell repertoires in COVID-19. On the study more broadly: Italy, Spain and the United States were the sources of the convalescent and acute COVID-19 samples. Sample material is recorded as cDNA or gDNA derived from T cells, B-cell-depleted T cells, or PBMCs.

In the authors' methods: Estimation of nucleated cell counts relied on the amplification of reference gene primers. The repertoire was sequenced with immunoSEQ multiplex PCR; TCRdb's copy has only in-frame clones and lacks some. From that table come the V and J calls and clone size; the DNA was used to work out D and trimming. The sample contains roughly 230,000 clones, 88% of which appear only once. V was pared by 0 bases and J by 4 bases, with 17 bases between. The V gene's germline CDR1 is SGHRS and CDR2 YFSETQ. The CDR3 is made up of 18 amino acids. This clonotype was sampled from an older man with acute or convalescent COVID-19. The specimen sequenced was peripheral blood. V usage is TRBV5-1 and J usage is TRBJ1-6, with TRBD1 as a possible D gene (5 bases). CDR3 nucleotides: TGCGCCAGCAGCTTGGCCGCGGTAGGGGTGGGTTATAATTCACCCCTCCACTTT. Protein sequence: CASSLAAVGVGYNSPLHF.